These 24 T cell receptor beta chains share one sample of origin, sequenced in a study of cytomegalovirus exposure and HLA in healthy donors. The PCR made use of 60 Vbeta and 13 Jbeta primers. The method was immunoSEQ multiplex PCR; TCRdb's version includes in-frame clones alone and lacks a portion of them. The repertoire holds around 150,000 clones, with more than 75% as singletons. Sequenced: PBMCs. The receptors were gathered from a man in his late teens or twenties in good health and CMV-seropositive.

The rearrangement joins TRBV21-1 to TRBJ1-2. TRBV21-1 is listed as a pseudogene. The CDR3 totals 17 residues. The CDR3 is CAARSRGRGASLPGYTF. CDR3 nucleotides: TGTGCCGCGAGGTCACGTGGCCGGGGTGCATCTTTACCGGGCTACACCTTC.

This rearrangement joins TRBV4-3 to TRBJ2-2, with 9 nucleotides matching TRBD1. After removal of 4 bases from V and 5 bases from J, the junction contained 8 bases not matched to a gene. The CDR3 runs 16 residues. Germline V gene sequence: CDR1 LGHNA, CDR2 YSLEER. CDR3 sequence: CASSLGPGQGTGELFF. CDR3 coding DNA: TGCGCCAGCAGCCTTGGACCGGGACAGGGAACCGGGGAGCTGTTTTTT.

The CDR3 bases are TGTGCCAGCAGCGTAGCCGGGGATCTCACCGGGGAGCTGTTTTTT. Amino acid sequence: CASSVAGDLTGELFF. The rearrangement links TRBV9 to TRBJ2-2, with D maybe TRBD2 (5 bases). Trimming removed 0 bases at V and 4 bases at J, with 10 bases between. CDR1 is SGDLS, CDR2 YYNGEE, per germline. The CDR3 totals 15 residues. Filled out from reference TRBV9 and TRBJ2-2, the complete variable domain reads DSGVTQTPKHLITATGQRVTLRCSPRSGDLSVYWYQQSLDQGLQFLIQYYNGEERAKGNILERFSAQQFPDLHSELNLSSLELGDSALYFCASSVAGDLTGELFFGEGSRLTVL.

The chain is built from TRBV2 and TRBJ1-4; TRBD1 is a possible D gene (6 bases). This CDR3 is built from 14 residues. Germline lookup yields CDR1 SNHLY and CDR2 FYNNEI. Trimming shortened V by 7 bases and J by 4 bases, and 13 bases separated the two germline ends. The CDR3 nucleotides read TGTGCCAGCAAGGAGACAGGCTTTAATGAAAAACTGTTTTTT. This gives the protein CASKETGFNEKLFF.

CDR3: CAWSPGAHRSYEQYF. The CDR3 DNA sequence: TGTGCCTGGAGTCCTGGGGCTCACAGGTCATACGAGCAGTACTTC. The rearrangement links TRBV30 to TRBJ2-7; the D gene is possibly TRBD1 (5 bases). Per the germline V gene, CDR1 is GTSNPN and CDR2 is SVGIG (reference sequence). This CDR3 contains 15 residues. Trimming cost V 2 bases and J 4 bases, with 18 bases left between them.

The chain is built from TRBV6-6 and TRBJ1-1; D remains ambiguous. Germline-derived CDR1 and CDR2 are MNHNY and SVGAGI (reference sequence). The V end lost 6 bases, the J end lost 1 base, and 9 bases lay between the germline ends. The CDR3 spans 13 residues. The CDR3 DNA reads TGTGCCAGCAGCTCCTATGGGAACACTGAAGCTTTCTTT. Translation gives CASSSYGNTEAFF.

This clone has a handful of counts. The rearrangement links TRBV29-1 to TRBJ2-7, with 11 positions matching TRBD1. V was clipped by 6 bases and J by 3 bases; unmatched bases: 4. The CDR3 sequence is 13 residues long. Germline V gives CDR1 SQVTM, CDR2 ANQGSEA. CDR3 DNA: TGCAGCGTGGCCGGGACAGGGGGCTACGAGCAGTACTTC. It encodes CSVAGTGGYEQYF.

V gene TRBV7-2 combines with J gene TRBJ1-3, with a weak D call TRBD1 (6 bases). Germline-derived CDR1 and CDR2 are SGHTA and FQGNSA. The CDR3 has 15 amino acids. V was clipped by 5 bases and J by 9 bases, with 20 bases between them. The CDR3 is CASSPGQQLWGTIYF. DNA of the CDR3: TGTGCCAGCAGCCCCGGACAGCAACTTTGGGGCACCATATATTTT.

The rearrangement joins TRBV6-1 to TRBJ2-1, with D possibly being TRBD2 (7 bases). Trimming pared 4 bases from V and 10 bases from J, leaving 11 bases between. The CDR3 contains 12 residues. CDR1 MNHNS and CDR2 SASEGT come from the germline V gene. The CDR3, as DNA: TGTGCCAGCAGTGTTTGGGGGGGCGAGCAGTTCTTC. Its translation is CASSVWGGEQFF.

The table lists this clone with a count of one. The CDR3 sequence is CASEGPGGPSYEQYF. The CDR3 nucleotides are TGCGCCAGCGAAGGTCCAGGGGGCCCATCCTACGAGCAGTACTTC. The chain has TRBV4-3 and TRBJ2-7; TRBD1 matches at 8 bases. Trimming took 8 bases from V and 1 from J; bases not matched to a gene: 10. This CDR3 spans 15 amino acids. Germline CDR1 LGHNA, CDR2 YSLEER.

The chain employs TRBV6-5 and TRBJ1-2; 9 bases agree with TRBD1. In germline, CDR1 is MNHEY, CDR2 SVGAGI. The CDR3 covers 15 residues. Losses at the gene ends were 6 bases for V and 6 bases for J; bases not matched to a gene: 11. In nucleotides, the CDR3 is TGTGCCAGCAGCCACAGGGGACAGGGAAGGGATGGCTACACCTTC. This codes for CASSHRGQGRDGYTF.

The V and J genes are TRBV5-8 and TRBJ2-3; the match to TRBD2 covers 7 bases. V trimming: 4 bases; J trimming: 2 bases; junction bases outside the gene matches: 7. Germline V gene data show CDR1 as SGHTS and CDR2 as YDEGEE. This CDR3 has 15 amino acids. CDR3 bases: TGTGCCAGCAGCCCGGGGGGAGGCAACACAGATACGCAGTATTTT. It specifies CASSPGGGNTDTQYF.

As for this clone: One junction end does not reproduce the germline sequence, and a read error may be involved. This chain uses TRBV2 with TRBJ2-6, with a possible D match to TRBD1 (5 bases). In germline, CDR1 is SNHLY, CDR2 FYNNEI. The CDR3 runs 15 residues. Here the CDR3 DNA reads TGTGCCAGCAGTGTTGTGTTCTCTGGGGCCAACGGCCTGACTTTC. Encoded protein: CASSVVFSGANGLTF.

The chain combines TRBV6-5 with TRBJ1-6, with D possibly TRBD1 on 6 matching bases. The CDR3 runs 15 residues. Per germline, CDR1 MNHEY and CDR2 SVGAGI. The V end was cut by 6 bases, the J end by 6 bases, with 15 bases between. The CDR3 DNA is TGTGCCAGCAGAAATGGACAGCGTGTTAATTCACCCCTCCACTTT. This codes for CASRNGQRVNSPLHF.

The rearrangement uses TRBV6-1 and TRBJ2-7, with 8 nucleotides matching TRBD1. The CDR3 is made up of 15 amino acids. Germline V gene data show CDR1 as MNHNS and CDR2 as SASEGT. Unmatched junction bases numbered 11, after V lost 6 bases and J lost 4 bases. The CDR3 here is CASRARLDREYEQYF. CDR3 bases: TGTGCCAGCAGGGCCAGATTGGACAGGGAGTACGAGCAGTACTTC.

The chain recombines TRBV5-6 with TRBJ2-5; 7 nucleotides match TRBD2. The trim removed 0 bases at V and 5 bases at J, leaving 13 bases unmatched. Germline values: CDR1 SGHDT, CDR2 YYEEEE. CDR3 length: 17 residues. The CDR3, as DNA: TGTGCCAGCAGCTTGGGTGTATTGGGGGACTACGGGGAGACCCAGTACTTC. This translates into CASSLGVLGDYGETQYF.

The chain is built from TRBV11-2 and TRBJ2-3, with 7 bases lining up with TRBD1. Germline-derived CDR1 and CDR2 are SGHAT and FQNNGV. The CDR3 runs to 15 residues. Losses at the gene ends were 5 bases for V and 4 bases for J; bases not matched to a gene: 9. The CDR3 region is CASSRLAQGADTQYF. CDR3 sequence (DNA): TGTGCCAGCAGCCGACTGGCCCAGGGGGCAGATACGCAGTATTTT.

The chain combines TRBV5-6 with TRBJ2-7; 11 bases align to TRBD1. The germline V gene encodes CDR1 SGHDT and CDR2 YYEEEE. The length of the CDR3 is 14 residues. The junction had 3 bases not matched to a gene; V was cut back by 3 bases and J by 4 bases. CDR3: CASSYGTGGYEQYF. The CDR3 bases are TGTGCCAGCAGCTATGGGACAGGGGGGTACGAGCAGTACTTC.

The chain has TRBV7-2 and TRBJ2-2; 8 bases fit TRBD2. V lost 3 bases to trimming and J lost 5 bases; unmatched junction nucleotides: 11. The CDR3 has 17 amino acids. CDR1 SGHTA and CDR2 FQGNSA come from the germline V gene. The CDR3 here is CASSLVSAGGRTGELFF. In DNA form, the CDR3 reads TGTGCCAGCAGCTTGGTCAGTGCGGGGGGTCGGACCGGGGAGCTGTTTTTT. The whole variable domain, filled in from reference TRBV7-2 and TRBJ2-2, reads GAGVSQSPSNKVTEKGKDVELRCDPISGHTALYWYRQSLGQGLEFLIYFQGNSAPDKSGLPSDRFSAERTGGSVSTLTIQRTQQEDSAVYLCASSLVSAGGRTGELFFGEGSRLTVL.

The gene calls are TRBV27 and TRBJ2-5; D is uncertain. The CDR3 loop spans 12 amino acids. CDR1 and CDR2 from the germline V gene are MNHEY and SMNVEV (reference sequence). Trimming left V 3 bases short and J 4 bases short, with 6 bases between. The CDR3 loop reads CASSFFGETQYF. The CDR3 bases are TGTGCCAGCAGTTTTTTCGGAGAGACCCAGTACTTC.

This clone was seen only a few times. The rearrangement links TRBV11-2 to TRBJ1-2; perhaps TRBD1 as D (6 bases). The V gene lost 5 bases and the J gene lost 1 base, with 17 bases spanning the gap. The CDR3 contains 16 residues. Germline lookup yields CDR1 SGHAT and CDR2 FQNNGV. This chain's CDR3 is CASSVTRGAFNYGYTF. The CDR3 DNA sequence: TGTGCCAGCAGCGTGACCCGGGGGGCATTTAACTATGGCTACACCTTC. Variable domain in full (rest from reference TRBV11-2 and TRBJ1-2): EAGVAQSPRYKIIEKRQSVAFWCNPISGHATLYWYQQILGQGPKLLIQFQNNGVVDDSQLPKDRFSAERLKGVDSTLKIQPAKLEDSAVYLCASSVTRGAFNYGYTFGSGTRLTVV.

The chain carries TRBV4-2 and TRBJ1-1, with D uncertain. Trimming pared 0 bases from V and 2 bases from J, leaving 7 bases between. Per germline, CDR1 LGHNA and CDR2 YNFKEQ. The CDR3 totals 14 residues. This CDR3 reads CASSQDQFNTEAFF. The CDR3 nucleotides read TGTGCCAGCAGCCAAGATCAGTTCAACACTGAAGCTTTCTTT.

The V call is TRBV9, the J call TRBJ2-1; 7 positions agree with TRBD2. J lost 5 bases, V lost 4 bases, and 12 bases had no gene match. The CDR3 is 16 residues long. Germline-derived CDR1 and CDR2 are SGDLS and YYNGEE. The CDR3 DNA sequence: TGTGCCAGCAGCCCAAGCGGGGCAGGGCAAAACAATGAGCAGTTCTTC. Protein product: CASSPSGAGQNNEQFF. Supplemented by reference TRBV9 and TRBJ2-1, the full variable domain reads DSGVTQTPKHLITATGQRVTLRCSPRSGDLSVYWYQQSLDQGLQFLIQYYNGEERAKGNILERFSAQQFPDLHSELNLSSLELGDSALYFCASSPSGAGQNNEQFFGPGTRLTVL.

The CDR3 protein is CASSSYRVLSYGYTF. The CDR3 DNA sequence: TGTGCCAGCAGCAGCTACAGGGTACTCAGCTATGGCTACACCTTC. The chain joins TRBV5-6 to TRBJ1-2; D perhaps matches TRBD1 (6 bases). V was clipped by 4 bases and J by 4 bases, with 17 bases between them. The CDR3 has 15 amino acids. CDR1 and CDR2 (germline): SGHDT, YYEEEE.